Listed here are 5 T cell receptor beta chains from one sample, sequenced in a study of CD8 T cells in ankylosing spondylitis. MiXCR, applied by TCRdb to the 5' RACE reads, yields one record per CDR3 protein. Counted here are about 250,000 distinct CDR3 sequences, approximately 7.6% occurring once; the ten biggest clones make up approximately 4.8%. Sequencing was done on a sample of blood, either unsorted or a sorted T cell fraction (not recorded which). Every receptor here comes from a female donor with ankylosing spondylitis or in good health (not recorded which).

As regards this clonotype: Possible read error: a much larger clone is one base away. This chain joins TRBV20-1 and TRBJ2-1; D unclear. Germline V gene data show CDR1 as DFQATT and CDR2 as SNEGSKA (reference sequence). V was trimmed by 5 bases and J by 8 bases, leaving 34 bases between them. The CDR3 has 19 residues. This chain's CDR3 is CSARPARPTKVLKSYEQFF. In nucleotides, the CDR3 is TGCAGTGCTCGGCCAGCACGACCCACTAAGGTGTTGAAAAGCTATGAGCAGTTCTTC.

This clonotype was observed at least ten times. The genes are TRBV30 and TRBJ2-7; 8 nucleotides agree with TRBD1. With V trimmed by 5 bases and J by 3 bases, 6 bases remained unmatched. This CDR3 region has 13 residues. Germline loops: CDR1 GTSNPN, CDR2 SVGIG (reference sequence). The CDR3 region has the DNA TGTGCCTGGGGGGCCGGGACAGGCTACGAGCAGTACTTC. It translates to CAWGAGTGYEQYF.

This clonotype was recorded at least ten times. CDR3 amino acids: CASSHRQGLGDEQFF. The CDR3 DNA reads TGCGCCAGCAGCCACCGTCAGGGCCTTGGGGATGAGCAGTTCTTC. The chain links TRBV4-1 to TRBJ2-1; D might be TRBD1 (5 bases). The germline CDR1 and CDR2 sequences are MGHRA and YSYEKL. Trimming took 3 bases from V and 8 from J, leaving 17 bases between them. The CDR3 totals 15 residues.

This clonotype was seen more than once but under ten times. V usage is TRBV5-6 and J usage is TRBJ2-5; TRBD2 agrees at 10 bases. J was trimmed by 5 bases and V by 2 bases; bases with no gene match: 6. Germline values: CDR1 SGHDT, CDR2 YYEEEE. This CDR3 spans 15 amino acids. CDR3 nucleotide sequence: TGTGCCAGCAGCTTCGCAGCGGGAGGGGTTGAGACCCAGTACTTC. Its translation: CASSFAAGGVETQYF.

In its sample, this clonotype was seen many times. The chain links TRBV20-1 to TRBJ2-1, with D uncertain. CDR3 size: 14 residues. The germline CDR1 and CDR2 sequences are DFQATT and SNEGSKA (reference sequence). The V end was cut by 1 base, the J end by 7 bases, with 14 bases between. The CDR3 nucleotides are TGCAGTGCTAGAGGGTACTATCTAGGGAATGAGCAGTTCTTC. Residues: CSARGYYLGNEQFF.